The 3 T cell receptor beta chains below were found in one sample sequenced in a study of T cells in women clearing cervical HPV infection. The method was immunoSEQ multiplex PCR; TCRdb's version includes in-frame clones alone and lacks a portion of them. This repertoire includes more than 25,000 clones. The sample was blood buffy coat. These receptors all come from a woman aged 18 to 75 with a cervical HPV16 infection that either progressed to CIN3+ or cleared (not recorded which).

Concerning this clone itself: The read terminates 3 residues ahead of where the CDR3 ends, so the germline J gene completes it. The chain recombines TRBV5-1 with TRBJ1-1; the match to TRBD1 covers 11 bases. Trimming at V came to 5 bases and at J to 1 base, leaving 7 bases not matched to a gene. CDR3 length: 16 residues. Germline V gene sequence: CDR1 SGHRS, CDR2 YFSETQ. Partial CDR3 DNA: TGCGCCAGCAGTCCCGGGACAGGGGGGGAGAACACTGAA. As protein: CASSPGTGGENTE. The full-length CDR3 reads as CASSPGTGGENTEAFF.

With respect to this clone: The read ends 3 residues early relative to the CDR3; the germline J gene fills the gap. V gene TRBV12-3 or TRBV12-4 combines with J gene TRBJ2-7; D possibly corresponds to TRBD2 (5 bases). Trimming shortened V by 2 bases and J by 2 bases, and 13 bases separated the two germline ends. This CDR3 contains 15 residues. The DNA read from the CDR3 is TGTGCCAGCAGTTTACATATGGCAGCGGCCTACGAG. Translation: CASSLHMAAAYE. From start to end, the CDR3 is CASSLHMAAAYEQYF.

About this clone itself: The CDR3 end lies 3 residues beyond the end of the read and is filled in from the germline J gene. The J gene is TRBJ2-3, the V gene TRBV20-1; weak D call: TRBD2 (6 bases). This CDR3 has 15 residues. Germline V gene sequence: CDR1 DFQATT, CDR2 SNEGSKA (reference sequence). Trimming stripped 4 bases from V and 5 bases from J, with 19 bases between. The part of the CDR3 DNA that was read is TGCAGTGCTATCCCCAGGCGGGGCGCCATAGATACG. Encoded protein: CSAIPRRGAIDT. The whole CDR3 reads CSAIPRRGAIDTQYF.